The 32 T cell receptor beta chains below were found in one sample sequenced in a study of T cell clonality in common variable immunodeficiency. Profiled with immunoSEQ multiplex PCR; TCRdb holds only in-frame clones, not every one. The sample was found to contain tens of thousands of clones, and every one recurs. Source material: peripheral blood mononuclear cells. These receptor sequences come from a person aged 18 to 69 in good health.

As regards this clone: The CDR3 is cut off 3 residues early in the read; its end comes from the germline J gene. V usage is TRBV19 and J usage is TRBJ1-5; 7 bases are a match to TRBD1. The CDR3 extends over 16 amino acids. After removal of 5 bases from V and 0 bases from J, the junction contained 7 bases not matched to a gene. From germline, CDR1 is LNHDA and CDR2 SQIVND (reference sequence). Incomplete CDR3 DNA: TGTGCCAGTAGTTCCAGACAGGGCAATAGCAATCAGCCC. This codes for CASSSRQGNSNQP. The full-length CDR3 reads as CASSSRQGNSNQPQHF.

At least ten counts were recorded for this clone. The CDR3 end lies 3 residues beyond the end of the read and is filled in from the germline J gene. The rearrangement links TRBV4-1 to TRBJ2-7; TRBD1 is a possible D gene (6 bases). The CDR3 contains 15 residues. From germline, CDR1 is MGHRA and CDR2 YSYEKL. Trimming stripped 0 bases from V and 2 bases from J, with 11 bases between. The sequenced part of the CDR3 DNA is TGCGCCAGCAGCCAAGAGATTGGGGGCACCTACGAG. Protein sequence: CASSQEIGGTYE. The CDR3, in full, reads CASSQEIGGTYEQYF.

This clone was counted at least ten times. With the read ending 3 residues before the CDR3 end, the germline J gene is used to fill in that end. V usage is TRBV19 and J usage is TRBJ1-5; D remains unclear. The germline V gene encodes CDR1 LNHDA and CDR2 SQIVND (reference sequence). V shed 1 base and J shed 2 bases, with 12 bases lying between them. CDR3 length: 16 amino acids. The CDR3: CASSIVGGRGNQPQHF. Incomplete CDR3 DNA: TGTGCCAGTAGTATAGTTGGCGGGAGGGGCAATCAGCCC. Filled out from reference TRBV19 and TRBJ1-5, the complete variable domain reads DGGITQSPKYLFRKEGQNVTLSCEQNLNHDAMYWYRQDPGQGLRLIYYSQIVNDFQKGDIAEGYSVSREKKESFPLTVTSAQKNPTAFYLCASSIVGGRGNQPQHFGDGTRLSIL.

As to this clone: The CDR3 end falls 3 residues outside the read, so it is completed with the germline J gene. The rearrangement links TRBV6-1 to TRBJ1-6, with 10 positions matching TRBD1. The CDR3 contains 15 residues. CDR1 is MNHNS and CDR2 is SASEGT in the germline V gene. The V and J ends lost 4 bases and 9 bases, in that order; junction bases with no gene match: 6. This CDR3 reads CASSVGQGVRSPLHF. The covered CDR3 bases are TGTGCCAGCAGTGTCGGACAGGGGGTGCGTTCACCC.

This clone has at least ten counts. The read falls 3 residues short of the CDR3 end, and the missing part is taken from the germline J gene. This chain connects TRBV10-1 to TRBJ2-2; 7 bases map to TRBD1. Germline CDR1 is WNHNN and CDR2 is SYGVQD (reference sequence). The CDR3 is made up of 13 amino acids. V lost 7 bases, J lost 5 bases, and 4 bases stayed unmatched. This chain's CDR3 is CASNRQGTGELFF. The covered CDR3 bases are TGCGCCAGCAATCGACAGGGAACCGGGGAG.

This clone was picked up many times. The read ends 3 residues shy of where the CDR3 ends; the end is completed using the germline J gene. The chain is built from TRBV7-9 and TRBJ2-7, with 7 bases identical to TRBD1. V shed 4 bases and J 2 bases; nucleotides not matched to a gene: 8. The V gene's germline CDR1 is SEHNR and CDR2 FQNEAQ (reference sequence). There are 15 residues in the CDR3. CDR3 in amino acids: CASSSDKGATYEQYF. The covered CDR3 bases are TGTGCCAGCAGCTCCGACAAGGGGGCGACCTACGAG.

In its sample, this clone was seen many times. The chain's CDR3 is CSATGDQETQYF. Incomplete CDR3 DNA: TGCAGTGCTACAGGGGACCAAGAGACC. This rearrangement joins TRBV20-1 to TRBJ2-5; D perhaps matches TRBD1 (6 bases). The CDR3 end lies 3 residues beyond the end of the read and is filled in from the germline J gene. Per the germline V gene, CDR1 is DFQATT and CDR2 is SNEGSKA (reference sequence). This CDR3 spans 12 amino acids. V lost 4 bases to trimming and J lost 0 bases, with 6 bases between them.

This clone was detected ten times or more. The read stops 3 residues short of the end of the CDR3; the missing end is completed from the germline J gene. The genes are TRBV7-9 and TRBJ2-7; possible D gene TRBD2, 5 bases. The CDR3 runs to 15 residues. CDR1 SEHNR and CDR2 FQNEAQ come from the germline V gene (reference sequence). With 2 bases removed from V and 2 bases from J, the gap between germline ends came to 13 bases. This CDR3 is CASSLYPGSPYEQYF. Incomplete CDR3 DNA: TGTGCCAGCAGCTTATACCCGGGGTCCCCCTACGAG.

This clone was seen ten or more times. An end of the junction differs from the germline gene, which may be a read error. The read terminates 3 residues before the CDR3 end, so the remaining end is supplied by the germline J gene. The chain combines TRBV5-4 with TRBJ1-1; 8 bases match TRBD1. Germline V lookup: CDR1 SGHNT, CDR2 YYREEE (reference sequence). This CDR3 contains 14 residues. The sequenced part of the CDR3 DNA is TGTGCCAACAGCCGAGGACAGGGGAACACTGAA. Translated, it gives CANSRGQGNTE. The whole CDR3 region reads CANSRGQGNTEAFF.

This clone was counted at least ten times. The read falls 3 residues short of the CDR3 end, and the missing part is taken from the germline J gene. The rearrangement uses TRBV19 and TRBJ2-3, with TRBD2 matching over 8 bases. Per germline, CDR1 LNHDA and CDR2 SQIVND (reference sequence). V lost 5 bases, J lost 0 bases, and 7 bases stayed unmatched. The CDR3 length is 16 residues. The covered CDR3 bases are TGTGCCAGTAGTTCGGGACTAGTGCCTAGCACAGATACG. Translation gives CASSSGLVPSTDT. The complete CDR3 reads CASSSGLVPSTDTQYF.

This clone was picked up many times. With the read ending 3 residues before the CDR3 end, the germline J gene is used to fill in that end. The V call is TRBV19, the J call TRBJ2-3; TRBD2 matches 11 bases. The CDR3 extends over 16 amino acids. V gave up 5 bases and J gave up 2 bases; unmatched junction bases: 6. In germline, CDR1 is LNHDA, CDR2 SQIVND (reference sequence). CDR3 residues: CASSLGLAEITDTQYF. The sequenced part of the CDR3 DNA is TGTGCCAGTAGTTTGGGACTAGCGGAAATCACAGATACG.

This clone was recorded many times. An end of the junction differs from the germline gene, which may be a read error. The sequenced fragment ends 3 residues before the CDR3 boundary, so the rest is inferred from the germline J gene. V is TRBV19 and J is TRBJ2-7; D remains ambiguous. The germline V gene encodes CDR1 LNHDA and CDR2 SQIVND (reference sequence). There are 15 residues in the CDR3. The covered CDR3 bases are TGTGCCACCTCCACGACGGCGGTCCTCTCCCACGAG. Protein sequence: CATSTTAVLSHE. The entire CDR3 is CATSTTAVLSHEQYF.

In this sample, this clone turned up many times. The sequence runs out 3 residues before the end of the CDR3; the remainder is reconstructed from the germline J gene. The chain couples TRBV7-8 to TRBJ2-2; tentative D call: TRBD2 (7 bases). CDR1 and CDR2 (germline): SGHVS, FQNEAQ. CDR3 length: 15 amino acids. The V end lost 5 bases, the J end lost 4 bases, and 14 bases lay between the germline ends. This CDR3 reads CASSLLGGGTGELFF. Incomplete CDR3 DNA: TGTGCCAGCAGCCTACTAGGGGGGGGCACCGGGGAG.

This clone was counted at least ten times. The read ends 3 residues shy of where the CDR3 ends; the end is completed using the germline J gene. This chain links TRBV13 with TRBJ2-1, with 8 positions matching TRBD2. Germline trimming cut 6 bases from V and 7 bases from J; bases unmatched to any gene: 14. CDR3 length equals 16 residues. Germline assignment: CDR1 PRHDT and CDR2 FYEKMQ (reference sequence). Partial CDR3 DNA: TGTGCCAGCAGTCCGCGGCGGGGACTAGAAATAAATGAG. Amino acid sequence: CASSPRRGLEINE. The full-length CDR3 reads as CASSPRRGLEINEQFF.

This clone was seen repeatedly, ten times or more. The read falls 3 residues short of the CDR3 end, and the missing part is taken from the germline J gene. The J gene is TRBJ2-3, the V gene TRBV10-3; D remains ambiguous. Per germline, CDR1 ENHRY and CDR2 SYGVKD. Deletions cut 0 bases from V and 2 bases from J, with 6 bases between. This CDR3 has 14 amino acids. This CDR3 reads CAISESPDTDTQYF. The sequenced part of the CDR3 DNA is TGTGCCATCAGTGAGTCGCCAGACACAGATACG.

This clone was seen repeatedly, ten times or more. The read ends 3 residues shy of where the CDR3 ends; the end is completed using the germline J gene. The chain carries TRBV2 and TRBJ1-6; tentative D call: TRBD1 (6 bases). CDR3 length equals 15 residues. Trimming shortened V by 3 bases and J by 10 bases, and 16 bases separated the two germline ends. Germline V lookup: CDR1 SNHLY, CDR2 FYNNEI. Here the CDR3 reads CASSDRATGSSPLHF. The covered CDR3 bases are TGTGCCAGCAGTGACCGGGCAACAGGGAGCTCACCC. The whole variable domain, remainder taken from reference TRBV2 and TRBJ1-6, is EPEVTQTPSHQVTQMGQEVILRCVPISNHLYFYWYRQILGQKVEFLVSFYNNEISEKSEIFDDQFSVERPDGSNFTLKIRSTKLEDSAMYFCASSDRATGSSPLHFGNGTRLTVT.

This clone was seen ten or more times. The CDR3 end lies 3 residues beyond the end of the read and is filled in from the germline J gene. The rearrangement links TRBV7-6 to TRBJ1-2, with TRBD1 identical over 8 bases. V lost 1 base, J lost 7 bases, and 8 bases stayed unmatched. Per the germline V gene, CDR1 is SGHVS and CDR2 is FNYEAQ. This CDR3 is 15 amino acids long. The CDR3 here is CASSLEGRGRFGYTF. The CDR3 DNA, read in part, is TGTGCCAGCAGCTTAGAGGGCAGGGGGCGTTTTGGC.

This clone was observed at least ten times. The observed sequence ends 3 residues before the CDR3 terminus, with the missing tail filled in from the germline J gene. V gene TRBV7-9 combines with J gene TRBJ2-7, with 10 nucleotides matching TRBD1. J lost 3 bases, V lost 5 bases, and 4 bases had no gene match. The CDR3 consists of 14 residues. Germline lookup yields CDR1 SEHNR and CDR2 FQNEAQ (reference sequence). The covered CDR3 bases are TGTGCCAGCAGCCCAGGACAGGGGGACTACGAG. This codes for CASSPGQGDYE. The entire CDR3 is CASSPGQGDYEQYF.

Note on this clone: A much more abundant neighbour one base away suggests this may be a read error. The read halts 3 residues ahead of the CDR3 end, with the missing end drawn from the germline J gene. The V gene is TRBV13, the J gene TRBJ2-7, with D maybe TRBD1 (5 bases). The CDR3 has 13 residues. V gave up 0 bases and J gave up 5 bases, with 8 bases separating them. The germline gives CDR1 PRHDT, CDR2 FYEKMQ (reference sequence). The chain's CDR3 is CASSLGQGDEQYF. Partial CDR3 DNA: TGTGCCAGCAGCTTAGGGCAGGGCGACGAG.

This clone has a count of ten or more. The CDR3 extends 3 residues past the end of the read, so its final part is completed from the germline J gene. The chain employs TRBV30 and TRBJ1-6; D not resolved. The germline gives CDR1 GTSNPN, CDR2 SVGIG (reference sequence). Trimming took 0 bases from V and 6 from J, leaving 6 bases between them. The CDR3 is 13 residues long. The CDR3: CAWSVGSNSPLHF. The CDR3 DNA, read in part, is TGTGCCTGGAGTGTAGGGTCTAATTCACCC.

This clone was seen many times. The sequenced fragment ends 3 residues before the CDR3 boundary, so the rest is inferred from the germline J gene. This sequence joins TRBV20-1 and TRBJ2-7; 11 bases are a match to TRBD2. CDR3 length: 13 residues. The V gene's germline CDR1 is DFQATT and CDR2 SNEGSKA (reference sequence). The trim removed 6 bases at V and 3 bases at J, leaving 4 bases unmatched. CDR3 amino acids: CSAGLAGDYEQYF. CDR3 DNA (partial): TGCAGTGCCGGACTAGCGGGTGACTACGAG.

This clone was found many times. The missing CDR3 end, 3 residues past where the read stops, is filled in from the germline J gene. This rearrangement joins TRBV6-1 to TRBJ1-3; TRBD1 matches 7 bases. CDR3 length equals 16 residues. V lost 4 bases, J lost 1 base, and 7 bases stayed unmatched. Germline V CDR1 and CDR2: MNHNS, SASEGT. This CDR3 reads CASSVAGGLSGNTIYF. The part of the CDR3 DNA that was read is TGTGCCAGCAGTGTGGCAGGGGGTTTGTCTGGAAACACC.

This clone was seen many times. Coverage ceases 3 residues before the CDR3 finishes, and the germline J gene fills in the end. The chain employs TRBV2 and TRBJ2-1; 11 positions match TRBD2. The V gene end was trimmed by 7 bases and the J gene end by 0 bases; junction bases not matched to a gene: 5. The CDR3 totals 16 residues. Germline loops: CDR1 SNHLY, CDR2 FYNNEI. The sequenced part of the CDR3 DNA is TGTGCCAGCACCCGAGGGACTAGCGGCTCCTACAATGAG. It specifies CASTRGTSGSYNE. The whole CDR3 is CASTRGTSGSYNEQFF.

This clone occurred many times. The observed sequence ends 3 residues before the CDR3 terminus, with the missing tail filled in from the germline J gene. This sequence joins TRBV4-1 and TRBJ2-7, with TRBD1 matching 10 bases. This CDR3 comprises 17 residues. V shed 3 bases, J shed 3 bases, and the junction held 11 bases outside the gene matches. Germline V gene sequence: CDR1 MGHRA, CDR2 YSYEKL. The sequenced part of the CDR3 DNA is TGCGCCAGCAGCCAGCCAACAGGGACAGGGGTTAACTACGAG. This gives the protein CASSQPTGTGVNYE. The entire CDR3 is CASSQPTGTGVNYEQYF.

This clone has a count of ten or more. Coverage ceases 3 residues before the CDR3 finishes, and the germline J gene fills in the end. This chain uses TRBV3-1 (or the pseudogene TRBV3-2) with TRBJ2-7, with D perhaps matching TRBD1 (5 bases). Per germline, CDR1 LGHDT and CDR2 YNNKEL (reference sequence). This CDR3 region has 14 residues. Deletions cut 1 base from V and 3 bases from J, with 10 bases between. The CDR3 bases that were read are TGTGCCAGCAGCCAAGTCGCGACAGACTACGAG. Its protein is CASSQVATDYE. The CDR3 reads in full as CASSQVATDYEQYF.

This clone was counted many times. One end of the junction does not line up with germline, which may come from a read error. Coverage ceases 3 residues before the CDR3 finishes, and the germline J gene fills in the end. This chain links TRBV20-1 with TRBJ1-3; a weak D match, TRBD1 (5 bases). Germline V gives CDR1 DFQATT, CDR2 SNEGSKA (reference sequence). This CDR3 is 13 amino acids long. The CDR3 loop reads CSARVGAGDTIYF. CDR3 DNA, as far as it was read: TGCAGTGCTAGAGTTGGGGCTGGAGACACC.

This clone appeared many times. The CDR3 end falls 3 residues outside the read, so it is completed with the germline J gene. J is TRBJ2-3 and V is TRBV9; possibly TRBD2 for D (6 bases). The CDR3 sequence is 16 residues long. Per germline, CDR1 SGDLS and CDR2 YYNGEE. V lost 4 bases to trimming and J lost 6 bases, with 21 bases between them. Here the CDR3 reads CASSPRLADILDTQYF. The CDR3 DNA, read in part, is TGTGCCAGCAGCCCCCGGTTAGCGGACATCCTTGATACG.

This clone was recorded many times. Read coverage stops 3 residues before the CDR3 terminus; the germline J gene supplies the remainder. The chain has TRBV28 and TRBJ2-7; 8 bases are shared with TRBD1. Looked up from germline, CDR1 is MDHEN and CDR2 is SYDVKM. The CDR3 runs 13 residues. Losses at the gene ends were 9 bases for V and 2 bases for J; bases not matched to a gene: 6. Partial CDR3 DNA: TGTGCCAGTCGATGGACAGGGACCTACGAG. It translates to CASRWTGTYE. In full, the CDR3 reads CASRWTGTYEQYF.

This clone was picked up many times. The read falls 3 residues short of the CDR3 end, and the missing part is taken from the germline J gene. The chain has TRBV2 and TRBJ1-3, with 7 bases identical to TRBD1. After removal of 5 bases from V and 0 bases from J, the junction contained 10 bases not matched to a gene. The CDR3 is made up of 17 amino acids. Germline-derived CDR1 and CDR2 are SNHLY and FYNNEI. The CDR3 reads CASSQEGQWVSGNTIYF. The CDR3 DNA, read in part, is TGTGCCAGCAGTCAAGAGGGACAGTGGGTCTCTGGAAACACC.

This clone has at least ten counts. Read coverage stops 3 residues before the CDR3 terminus; the germline J gene supplies the remainder. The chain combines TRBV5-1 with TRBJ1-1; 7 bases agree with TRBD1. Germline V lookup: CDR1 SGHRS, CDR2 YFSETQ. V lost 4 bases to trimming and J lost 1 base; unmatched junction nucleotides: 10. The CDR3 contains 16 residues. The CDR3 here is CASSPPRQGTNTEAFF. The sequenced part of the CDR3 DNA is TGCGCCAGCAGCCCCCCCCGACAGGGCACGAACACTGAA. Full variable domain (rest looked up from reference TRBV5-1 and TRBJ1-1): KAGVTQTPRYLIKTRGQQVTLSCSPISGHRSVSWYQQTPGQGLQFLFEYFSETQRNKGNFPGRFSGRQFSNSRSEMNVSTLELGDSALYLCASSPPRQGTNTEAFFGQGTRLTVV.

In this sample, this clone turned up many times. The read falls 3 residues short of the CDR3 end, and the missing part is taken from the germline J gene. This sequence joins TRBV19 and TRBJ1-2; no definite D call. In germline, CDR1 is LNHDA, CDR2 SQIVND (reference sequence). The CDR3 runs to 17 residues. The CDR3 DNA, read in part, is TGTGCCAGTAGTACGCCTCAAGGTGGACTCCTGGGGAAGGGC. Translated, it gives CASSTPQGGLLGKG. The whole CDR3 sequence is CASSTPQGGLLGKGYTF.

This clone has ten or more counts. The read finishes 3 residues shy of the CDR3 end, and the germline J gene is used to complete it. This chain connects TRBV20-1 to TRBJ2-3, with TRBD2 matching over 8 bases. The CDR3 length is 14 residues. Trimming removed 7 bases from V and 3 bases from J; junction bases left unmatched: 9. Germline V CDR1 and CDR2: DFQATT, SNEGSKA (reference sequence). The CDR3 bases that were read are TGCAGTGTTAAAAGCGGGGGCGGGACAGATACG. It codes for CSVKSGGGTDT. The CDR3 as a whole reads CSVKSGGGTDTQYF.